This TCR beta chain originates from a study of T cell responses to AZD1222 COVID-19 vaccine. Regarding the study as a whole: Vaccine-associated CD4 TCRs ranged over spike, dominating at 160-218 and 743-854.

On this clone itself: What it binds is unknown.

The data were produced by immunoSEQ multiplex PCR, yet TCRdb's version contains in-frame clones alone and is incomplete. The data show roughly 130,000 clones, 80% to 90% seen once. Sample: peripheral blood, taken on day 0 of MenACWY control vaccination. The clonotype was recovered from an adult in good health.

The CDR3: CASRSSGQYEQYF. The CDR3 DNA reads as TGTGCCAGTAGATCTAGCGGGCAATACGAGCAGTACTTC. J is TRBJ2-7 and V is TRBV19; 8 bases map to TRBD2. The CDR3 is 13 residues long. V lost 6 bases and J lost 4; bases outside the gene matches: 5. Looked up from germline, CDR1 is LNHDA and CDR2 is SQIVND (reference sequence). The complete variable domain, with remaining parts taken from reference TRBV19 and TRBJ2-7, reads DGGITQSPKYLFRKEGQNVTLSCEQNLNHDAMYWYRQDPGQGLRLIYYSQIVNDFQKGDIAEGYSVSREKKESFPLTVTSAQKNPTAFYLCASRSSGQYEQYFGPGTRLTVT.